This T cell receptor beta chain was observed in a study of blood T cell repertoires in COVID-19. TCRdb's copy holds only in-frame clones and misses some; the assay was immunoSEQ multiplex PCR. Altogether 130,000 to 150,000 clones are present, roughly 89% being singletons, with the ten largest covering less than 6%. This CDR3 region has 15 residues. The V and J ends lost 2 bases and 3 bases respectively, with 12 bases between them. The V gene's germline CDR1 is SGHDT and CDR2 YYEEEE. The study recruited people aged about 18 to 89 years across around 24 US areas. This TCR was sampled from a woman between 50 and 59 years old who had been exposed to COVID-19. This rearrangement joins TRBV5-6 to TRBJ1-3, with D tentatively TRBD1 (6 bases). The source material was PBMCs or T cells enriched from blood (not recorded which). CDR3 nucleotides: TGTGCCAGCAGCTTAGGGGGATCGGTTGGAAACACCATATATTTT. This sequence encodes CASSLGGSVGNTIYF.